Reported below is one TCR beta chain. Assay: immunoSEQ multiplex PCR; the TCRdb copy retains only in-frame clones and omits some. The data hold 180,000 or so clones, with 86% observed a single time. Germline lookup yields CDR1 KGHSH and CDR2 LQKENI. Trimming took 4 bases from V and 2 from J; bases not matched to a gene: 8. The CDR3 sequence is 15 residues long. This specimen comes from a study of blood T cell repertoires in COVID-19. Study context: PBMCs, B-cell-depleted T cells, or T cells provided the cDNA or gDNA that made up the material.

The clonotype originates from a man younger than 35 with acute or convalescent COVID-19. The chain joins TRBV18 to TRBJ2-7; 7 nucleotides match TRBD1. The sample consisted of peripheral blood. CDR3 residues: CASSLTGVETYEQYV. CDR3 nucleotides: TGTGCCAGCTCACTCACAGGGGTGGAAACCTACGAGCAGTACGTC.